This T cell receptor beta chain was sequenced during a study of low-dose radiotherapy and immunotherapy resistance in tumors. The germline V gene has CDR1 SGHDN and CDR2 FVKESK. This CDR3 is built from 16 residues. With 1 base removed from V and 2 bases from J, the gap between germline ends came to 15 bases. First-strand cDNA relied on TRAV- and TRBV-specific primers spanning alpha and beta chains. Both a constant-region primer and a V-primer adapter served to amplify TCRs across 15 to 25 PCR cycles. TCRdb reprocessed the reads via MiXCR and lists one record per CDR3 protein. The sample consists of about 30,000 distinct CDR3 sequences, 45% to 55% of them appearing once. Indicated time point: after trial treatment. Treatment indicated: LDRT plus nivolumab, ipilimumab, low-dose cyclophosphamide and aspirin (RACIN trial).

The sample was PBMCs, taken after low-dose radiotherapy plus immunotherapy. The chain has TRBV14 and TRBJ2-7; no reliable D call. This clonotype was sampled from a male donor with gallbladder cancer. CDR3 sequence (DNA): TGTGCCAGCAGCCAAGGGAACGCCAAGGGCACCTACGAGCAGTACTTC. Its protein is CASSQGNAKGTYEQYF. The full variable domain, completed using reference TRBV14 and TRBJ2-7, is EAGVTQFPSHSVIEKGQTVTLRCDPISGHDNLYWYRRVMGKEIKFLLHFVKESKQDESGMPNNRFLAERTGGTYSTLKVQPAELEDSGVYFCASSQGNAKGTYEQYFGPGTRLTVT.